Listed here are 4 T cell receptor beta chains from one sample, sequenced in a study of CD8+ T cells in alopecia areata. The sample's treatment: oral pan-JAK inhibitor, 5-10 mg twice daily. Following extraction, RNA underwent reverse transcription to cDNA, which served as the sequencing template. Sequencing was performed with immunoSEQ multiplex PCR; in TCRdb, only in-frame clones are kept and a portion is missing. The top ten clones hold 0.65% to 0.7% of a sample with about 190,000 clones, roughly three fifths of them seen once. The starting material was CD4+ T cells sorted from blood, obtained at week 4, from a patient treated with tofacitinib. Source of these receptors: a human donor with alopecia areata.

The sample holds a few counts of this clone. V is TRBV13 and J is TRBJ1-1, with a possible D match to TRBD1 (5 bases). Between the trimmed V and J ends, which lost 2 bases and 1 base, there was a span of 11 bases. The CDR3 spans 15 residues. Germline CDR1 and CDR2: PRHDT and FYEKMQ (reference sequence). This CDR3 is CASSLTQGRNTEAFF. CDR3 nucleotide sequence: TGTGCCAGCAGCTTAACTCAGGGCCGGAACACTGAAGCTTTCTTT.

The CDR3 DNA reads TGCAGCGCCCTTGACAGGGGCTACGAGCAGTACTTC. It yields the protein CSALDRGYEQYF. This chain connects TRBV29-1 to TRBJ2-7; TRBD1 agrees at 8 bases. Germline lookup yields CDR1 SQVTM and CDR2 ANQGSEA. Trimming cost V 7 bases and J 3 bases; bases outside gene matches: 5. CDR3 length: 12 amino acids.

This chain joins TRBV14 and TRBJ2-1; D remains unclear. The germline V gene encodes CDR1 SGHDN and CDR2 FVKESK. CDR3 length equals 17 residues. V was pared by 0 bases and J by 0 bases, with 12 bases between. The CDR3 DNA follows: TGTGCCAGCAGCCAAGATGGGCGGTGGAGCTCCTACAATGAGCAGTTCTTC. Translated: CASSQDGRWSSYNEQFF.

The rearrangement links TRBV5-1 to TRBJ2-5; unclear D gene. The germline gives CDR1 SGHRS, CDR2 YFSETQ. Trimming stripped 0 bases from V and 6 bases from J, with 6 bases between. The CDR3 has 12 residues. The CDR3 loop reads CASSLAGKTQYF. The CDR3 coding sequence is TGCGCCAGCAGCTTGGCCGGAAAGACCCAGTACTTC.